This note documents a single T cell receptor beta chain sequence. Its antigen is unidentified. The data were taken from a study of cytomegalovirus exposure and HLA in healthy donors. Study-level points and caveats: The study listed roughly 160 cytomegalovirus-associated TCR beta chains.

The PCR had 60 Vbeta and 13 Jbeta primers. The table came from immunoSEQ multiplex PCR; TCRdb's copy has only in-frame clones and leaves some out. The sample yields 76,000 or so clones, about 69% seen once. Trimming took off 2 bases at V and 6 bases at J, with 15 bases between the two ends. This CDR3 is built from 15 residues. Germline lookup yields CDR1 SGHRS and CDR2 YFSETQ. The rearrangement joins TRBV5-1 to TRBJ2-1; possible D gene TRBD2, 5 bases. The sample taken for sequencing was PBMCs. This TCR derives from a woman in her 40s in good health and CMV-seropositive. The CDR3 nucleotides read TGCGCCAGCAGCTTTCTGCCGGGAACTCCCAATGAGCAGTTCTTC. This codes for CASSFLPGTPNEQFF.